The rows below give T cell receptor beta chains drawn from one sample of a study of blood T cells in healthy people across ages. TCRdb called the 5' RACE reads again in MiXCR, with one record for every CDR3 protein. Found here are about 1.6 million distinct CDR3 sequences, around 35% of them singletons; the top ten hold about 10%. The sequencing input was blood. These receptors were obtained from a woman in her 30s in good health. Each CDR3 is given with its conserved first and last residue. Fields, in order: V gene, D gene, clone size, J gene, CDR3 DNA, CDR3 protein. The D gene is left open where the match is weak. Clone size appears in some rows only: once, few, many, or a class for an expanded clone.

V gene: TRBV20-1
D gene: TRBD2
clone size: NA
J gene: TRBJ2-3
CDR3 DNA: TGCAGTGCTAGAGATCGTCTAGGGTCTAGCGGAAACACAGATACGCAGTATTTT
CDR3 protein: CSARDRLGSSGNTDTQYF

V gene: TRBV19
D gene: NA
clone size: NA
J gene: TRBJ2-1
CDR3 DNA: TGTGCCAGTAGTATGAGTCACAGAGACGCCTCCTACAATGAGCAGTTCTTC
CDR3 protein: CASSMSHRDASYNEQFF

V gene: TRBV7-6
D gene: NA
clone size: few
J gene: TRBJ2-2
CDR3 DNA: TGTGCCAGCAGCTTATACTCGTCGGAGGGCCTGGCCGGGGAGCTGTTTTTT
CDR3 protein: CASSLYSSEGLAGELFF

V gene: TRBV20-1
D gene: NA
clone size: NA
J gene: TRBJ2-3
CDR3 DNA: TGCAGTGCTACCGCGGTTACAGATACGCAGTATTTT
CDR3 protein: CSATAVTDTQYF

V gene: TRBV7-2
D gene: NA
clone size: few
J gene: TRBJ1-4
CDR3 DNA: TGTGCCAGCAGCCTGTGGACGTTTGAAAAACTGTTTTTT
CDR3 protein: CASSLWTFEKLFF

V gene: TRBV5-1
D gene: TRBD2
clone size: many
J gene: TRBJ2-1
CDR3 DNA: TGCGCCAGCAGCCCCAACCCCCGGCGGGGGGACAATGAGCAGTTCTTC
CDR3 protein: CASSPNPRRGDNEQFF

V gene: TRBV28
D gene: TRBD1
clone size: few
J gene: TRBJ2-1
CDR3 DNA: TGTGCCAGCAGTTCAGGACAGGGCAAGTTCTTC
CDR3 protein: CASSSGQGKFF

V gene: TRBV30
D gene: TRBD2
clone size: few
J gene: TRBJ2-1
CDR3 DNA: TGTGCCTGGACGGGGGGCTCCTACAATGAGCAGTTCTTC
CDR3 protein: CAWTGGSYNEQFF

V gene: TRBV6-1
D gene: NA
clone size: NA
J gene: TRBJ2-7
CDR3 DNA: TGTGCCAGCAGTGAACCCCGGGAATTAGCGGACGAGCAGTACTTC
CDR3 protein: CASSEPRELADEQYF

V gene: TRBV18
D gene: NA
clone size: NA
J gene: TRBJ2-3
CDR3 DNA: TGTGCCAGCTCACCACGGAGGTCCCAAGATACGCAGTATTTT
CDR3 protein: CASSPRRSQDTQYF

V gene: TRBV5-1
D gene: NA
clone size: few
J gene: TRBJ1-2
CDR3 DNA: TGCGCCAGCAGGCACGACAGTGGTTTCTATGGCTACACCTTC
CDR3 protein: CASRHDSGFYGYTF

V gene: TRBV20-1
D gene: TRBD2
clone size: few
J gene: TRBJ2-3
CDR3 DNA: TGCAGTGTTCCCGGGACTAGCGGGGGGGCCTCCCTAGATACGCAGTATTTT
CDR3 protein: CSVPGTSGGASLDTQYF

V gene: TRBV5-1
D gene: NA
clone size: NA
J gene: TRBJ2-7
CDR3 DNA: TGCGCCAGCAGCCCGAATCTCCGGGTTGGGAACGAGCAGTACTTC
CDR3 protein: CASSPNLRVGNEQYF

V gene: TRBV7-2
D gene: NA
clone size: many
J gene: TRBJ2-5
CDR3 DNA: TGTGCCAGCAGCTTAGCGGGGAACAGAGAGACCCAGTACTTC
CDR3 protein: CASSLAGNRETQYF

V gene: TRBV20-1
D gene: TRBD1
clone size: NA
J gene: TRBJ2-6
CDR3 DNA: TGCAGTGCTCCCGGGACAGTCAAGTCTGGGGCCAACGTCCTGACTTTC
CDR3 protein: CSAPGTVKSGANVLTF